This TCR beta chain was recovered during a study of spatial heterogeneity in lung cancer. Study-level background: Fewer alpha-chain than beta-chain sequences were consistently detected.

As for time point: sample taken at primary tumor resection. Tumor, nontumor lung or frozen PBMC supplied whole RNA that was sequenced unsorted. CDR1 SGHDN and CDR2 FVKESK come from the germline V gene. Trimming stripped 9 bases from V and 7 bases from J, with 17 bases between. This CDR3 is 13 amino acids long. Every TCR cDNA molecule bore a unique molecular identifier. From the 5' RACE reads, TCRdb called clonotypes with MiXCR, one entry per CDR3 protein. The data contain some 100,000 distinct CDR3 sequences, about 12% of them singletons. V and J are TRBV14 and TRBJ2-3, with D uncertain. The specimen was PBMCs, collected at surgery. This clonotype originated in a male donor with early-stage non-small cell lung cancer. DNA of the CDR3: TGTGCCAGTTCGTCAGCCATAGGGAATACGCAGTATTTT. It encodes CASSSAIGNTQYF. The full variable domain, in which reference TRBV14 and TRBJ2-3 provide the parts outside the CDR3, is EAGVTQFPSHSVIEKGQTVTLRCDPISGHDNLYWYRRVMGKEIKFLLHFVKESKQDESGMPNNRFLAERTGGTYSTLKVQPAELEDSGVYFCASSSAIGNTQYFGPGTRLTVL.